This is a list of T cell receptor beta chains from one sample in a study of cytomegalovirus exposure and HLA in healthy donors. TCRdb keeps only in-frame clones here, not all; method: immunoSEQ multiplex PCR. The table has 100,000 to 150,000 clones, approximately 80% seen once; the top ten hold 3% to 3.5%. Material for sequencing was PBMCs. These TCRs come from a male donor in good health and CMV-seronegative. Each CDR3 is given with its conserved first and last residue. The D gene is left open where the match is weak. The size entry is marked missing in some rows and otherwise reads once, few, many or a size class.

V gene	J gene	clone size	CDR3 length	D gene	CDR3 DNA	CDR3 protein
TRBV6-4	TRBJ2-6	NA	18	NA	TGTGCCAGCAGAAAGCAGGGACTCTTTATCCAAGGGGCCAACGTCCTGACTTTC	CASRKQGLFIQGANVLTF
TRBV5-6	TRBJ1-3	NA	14	NA	TGTGCCAGCAGCATTGAGTTGCGCGGAAACACCATATATTTT	CASSIELRGNTIYF
TRBV30	TRBJ1-2	NA	13	NA	TGTGCCTGGAGTGTACGGGGATACTATGGCTACACCTTC	CAWSVRGYYGYTF
TRBV30	TRBJ2-7	NA	13	NA	TGTGCCTGGAGCCGGTCCGCCACCTACGAGCAGTACTTC	CAWSRSATYEQYF
TRBV19	TRBJ1-1	NA	11	NA	TGTGCCAGTAGATTGGCAGGGAGGGCTTTCTTT	CASRLAGRAFF
TRBV6-5	TRBJ2-5	once	16	NA	TGTGCCAGCAGTTACAAGGGGATTGGAGGGCTAGAGACCCAGTACTTC	CASSYKGIGGLETQYF
TRBV14	TRBJ1-5	NA	14	NA	TGTGCCAGCAGCCGAATAACGGGAAATCAGCCCCAGCATTTT	CASSRITGNQPQHF
TRBV29-1	TRBJ2-3	NA	15	TRBD2	TGCAGCGTTGTAAGAGCGGGGGGGGCGACAGATACGCAGTATTTT	CSVVRAGGATDTQYF
TRBV10-3	TRBJ2-7	NA	12	NA	TGTGCCATCAGTGAGTCCCCGGGTGAGCAGTACTTC	CAISESPGEQYF
TRBV18	TRBJ2-3	NA	18	TRBD2	TGTGCCAGCTCACCCTCATTTGGGACTAGCGGGATGTCAGATACGCAGTATTTT	CASSPSFGTSGMSDTQYF
TRBV6-4	TRBJ1-6	NA	14	NA	TGTGCCAGCAGTTACAGGGAAAGCGGTTCACCCCTCCACTTT	CASSYRESGSPLHF
TRBV4-1	TRBJ2-3	NA	15	NA	TGCGCCAGCAGCCGCAGGGAGCGGGGCACAGATACGCAGTATTTT	CASSRRERGTDTQYF
TRBV18	TRBJ2-7	NA	16	TRBD2	TGTGCCAGCTCCCCGGCGGGGGGTCGGTACGGCTACGAGCAGTACTTC	CASSPAGGRYGYEQYF
TRBV10-1	TRBJ2-5	few	15	TRBD2	TGCGCCAGCAGTATCCGGACTAGCGGTCAAGAGACCCAGTACTTC	CASSIRTSGQETQYF
TRBV10-1	TRBJ2-5	NA	14	TRBD1	TGCGCCAGCAGTGCCGGGACAGGGGGAAGAGAGCAGTACTTC	CASSAGTGGREQYF
TRBV6-5	TRBJ1-2	NA	14	TRBD1	TGTGCCAGCAGGGATAGAGGACAGGGGAGCGGCTACACCTTC	CASRDRGQGSGYTF
TRBV4-1	TRBJ1-2	NA	12	NA	TGCGCCAGCAGCTTGGACAGTAAGCGCTACACCTTC	CASSLDSKRYTF
TRBV16	TRBJ1-5	NA	13	NA	TGTGCCAGCAGCCAATCTCCTGCAGGGCCGTGGCATTTT	CASSQSPAGPWHF